One sample yielded the 3 T cell receptor beta chains listed below, sequenced in a study of early T cells in non-severe SARS-CoV-2 infection (dated by TCRdb to about 2021). Library generation was performed with 5' RACE. The sequencing machine was a NextSeq 500. TCRdb reworked the public reads: Q25 trimming with fastp, MiXCR clone assembly, productive beta chains retained. Rows matching on CDR3 protein sequence are summarized as one entry with the most common DNA and genes. Across this sample there are tens of thousands of distinct CDR3 sequences, with around 13% seen only once. 3% to 5% of the sample rests with the top ten. Sequenced material: whole blood, taken at baseline. The source is an adult who was a healthcare worker with PCR-confirmed SARS-CoV-2 infection or an uninfected control (not recorded which).

This clonotype was counted at least ten times. This chain links TRBV20-1 with TRBJ2-7; D is perhaps TRBD1 or TRBD2 (5 bases each). This CDR3 region has 17 residues. Trimming took off 0 bases at V and 4 bases at J, with 22 bases between the two ends. Looked up from germline, CDR1 is DFQATT and CDR2 is SNEGSKA (reference sequence). In nucleotides, the CDR3 is TGCAGTGCTAGAGATAAGAGGGGAGAGGGTCTCTCATACGAGCAGTACTTC. This codes for CSARDKRGEGLSYEQYF.

The V and J genes are TRBV20-1 and TRBJ2-7, with TRBD2 as a possible D gene (6 bases). V was cut by 1 base and J by 0 bases, with 13 bases left in between. Looked up from germline, CDR1 is DFQATT and CDR2 is SNEGSKA (reference sequence). This CDR3 contains 15 residues. CDR3 sequence (DNA): TGCAGTGCTAGAGGTGGGGACTTTTCCTCCTACGAGCAGTACTTC. Its translation is CSARGGDFSSYEQYF.

This clonotype was counted once. This sequence joins TRBV4-2 and TRBJ1-5; 7 bases are a match to TRBD1. CDR3 length: 16 residues. V lost 0 bases and J lost 2; bases outside the gene matches: 4. Germline V lookup: CDR1 LGHNA, CDR2 YNFKEQ. The CDR3 protein is CASSQDQGGRNQPQHF. The CDR3 region has the DNA TGTGCCAGCAGCCAAGATCAAGGGGGCCGCAATCAGCCCCAGCATTTT.